The following is a TCR beta chain sequence with its context. This sample stems from a study of tumor T cells in aggressive B-cell lymphoma. Germline lookup yields CDR1 SGHDT and CDR2 YYEEEE. Trimming pared 4 bases from V and 3 bases from J, leaving 11 bases between. The CDR3 covers 13 residues. This table comes from immunoSEQ multiplex PCR, and its TCRdb copy is limited to in-frame clones, with some not included. The sample includes more than 950 clones, 95% to 98% of them seen just once. Source material: tumor tissue. The V call is TRBV5-6, the J call TRBJ2-7, with TRBD2 as a possible D gene (6 bases). The clonotype was recovered from an adult with diffuse large B cell lymphoma. The CDR3 nucleotides read TGTGCCAGCAGCACGGGACTGAGCTACGAGCAGTACTTC. Its protein product is CASSTGLSYEQYF. Full variable domain (outside the CDR3, taken from reference TRBV5-6 and TRBJ2-7): DAGVTQSPTHLIKTRGQQVTLRCSPKSGHDTVSWYQQALGQGPQFIFQYYEEEERQRGNFPDRFSGHQFPNYSSELNVNALLLGDSALYLCASSTGLSYEQYFGPGTRLTVT.